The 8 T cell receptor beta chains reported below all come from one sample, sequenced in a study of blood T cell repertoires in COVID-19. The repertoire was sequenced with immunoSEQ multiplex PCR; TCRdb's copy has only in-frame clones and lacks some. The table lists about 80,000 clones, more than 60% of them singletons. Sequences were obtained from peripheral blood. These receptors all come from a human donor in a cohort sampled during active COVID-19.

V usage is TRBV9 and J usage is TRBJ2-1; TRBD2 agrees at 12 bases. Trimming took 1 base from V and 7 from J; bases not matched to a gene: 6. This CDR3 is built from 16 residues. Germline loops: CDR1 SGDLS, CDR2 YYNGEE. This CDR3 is CASSVTRLAGGNEQFF. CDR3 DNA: TGTGCCAGCAGCGTAACTCGTCTAGCGGGGGGGAATGAGCAGTTCTTC.

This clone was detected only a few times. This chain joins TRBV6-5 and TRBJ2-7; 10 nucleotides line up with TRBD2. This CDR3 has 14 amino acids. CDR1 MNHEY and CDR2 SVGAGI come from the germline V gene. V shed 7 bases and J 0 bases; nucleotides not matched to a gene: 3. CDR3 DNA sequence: TGTGCCAGCAACAGCGGGGGGGACTCCTACGAGCAGTACTTC. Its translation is CASNSGGDSYEQYF.

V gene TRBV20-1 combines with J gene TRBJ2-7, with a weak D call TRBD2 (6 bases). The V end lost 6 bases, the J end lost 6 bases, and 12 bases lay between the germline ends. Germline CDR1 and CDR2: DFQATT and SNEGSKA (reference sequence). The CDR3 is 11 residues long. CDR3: CSARTSSEQYF. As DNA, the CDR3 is TGCAGTGCACGTACTAGCTCCGAGCAGTACTTC.

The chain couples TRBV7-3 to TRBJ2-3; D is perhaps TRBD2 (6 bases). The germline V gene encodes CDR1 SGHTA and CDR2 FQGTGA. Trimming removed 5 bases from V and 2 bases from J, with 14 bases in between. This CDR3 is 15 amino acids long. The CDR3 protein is CASSPWGDSTDTQYF. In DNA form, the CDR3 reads TGTGCCAGCAGCCCCTGGGGGGACTCCACAGATACGCAGTATTTT.

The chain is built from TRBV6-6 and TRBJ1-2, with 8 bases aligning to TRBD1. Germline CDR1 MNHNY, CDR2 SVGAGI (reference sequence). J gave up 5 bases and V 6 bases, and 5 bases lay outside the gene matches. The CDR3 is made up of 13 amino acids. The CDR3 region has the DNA TGTGCCAGCAGGCAGGGGGCCCCGTATGGCTACACCTTC. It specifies CASRQGAPYGYTF.

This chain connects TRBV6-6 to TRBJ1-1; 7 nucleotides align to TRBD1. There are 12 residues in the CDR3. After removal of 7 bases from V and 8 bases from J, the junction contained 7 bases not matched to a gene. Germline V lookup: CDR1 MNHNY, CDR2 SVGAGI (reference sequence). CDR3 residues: CASTDRAIEAFF. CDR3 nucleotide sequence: TGTGCCAGCACCGACAGGGCCATCGAAGCTTTCTTT.

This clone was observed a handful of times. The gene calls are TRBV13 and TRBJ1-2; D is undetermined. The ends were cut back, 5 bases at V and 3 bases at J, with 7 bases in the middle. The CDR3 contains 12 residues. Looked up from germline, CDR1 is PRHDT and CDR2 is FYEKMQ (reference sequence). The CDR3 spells CASSGPDYGYTF. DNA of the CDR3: TGTGCCAGCAGCGGGCCAGACTATGGCTACACCTTC. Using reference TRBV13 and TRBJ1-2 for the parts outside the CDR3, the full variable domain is AAGVIQSPRHLIKEKRETATLKCYPIPRHDTVYWYQQGPGQDPQFLISFYEKMQSDKGSIPDRFSAQQFSDYHSELNMSSLELGDSALYFCASSGPDYGYTFGSGTRLTVV.

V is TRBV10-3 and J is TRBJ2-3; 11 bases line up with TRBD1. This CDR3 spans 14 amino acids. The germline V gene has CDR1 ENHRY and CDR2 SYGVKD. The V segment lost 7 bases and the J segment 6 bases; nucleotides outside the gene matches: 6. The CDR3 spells CAINRDRGVDTQYF. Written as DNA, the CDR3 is TGTGCCATCAATAGGGACAGGGGGGTTGATACGCAGTATTTT.